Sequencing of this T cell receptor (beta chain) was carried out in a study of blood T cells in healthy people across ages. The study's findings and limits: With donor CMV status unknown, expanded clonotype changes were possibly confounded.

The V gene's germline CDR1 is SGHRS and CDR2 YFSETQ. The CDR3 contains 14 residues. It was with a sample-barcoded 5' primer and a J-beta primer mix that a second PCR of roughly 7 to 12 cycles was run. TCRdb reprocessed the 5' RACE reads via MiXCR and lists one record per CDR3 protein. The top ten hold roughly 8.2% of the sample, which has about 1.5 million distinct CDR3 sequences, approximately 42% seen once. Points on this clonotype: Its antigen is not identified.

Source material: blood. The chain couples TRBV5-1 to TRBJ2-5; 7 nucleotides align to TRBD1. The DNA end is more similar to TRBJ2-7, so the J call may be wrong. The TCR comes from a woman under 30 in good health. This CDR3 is CASSARDSNYEQYF. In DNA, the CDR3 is TGCGCCAGCAGCGCCCGGGACAGTAACTACGAGCAGTACTTC.